The clone carrying this T cell receptor (beta chain) came up a few times. Antigen unknown. The sample contains more than one DNA sequence encoding this CDR3. Adults of Caucasian background living in Nashville, Tennessee made up all donors. The data were taken from a study of shared clonotypes between healthy human individuals. About the study: Three plates each covered CD4 naive and memory; CD8 naive two, CD8 memory one. Study conclusions and caveats: Around 4.7% of naive CD4 clonotypes were shared across several donors. Investigators expected sequencing depth to affect clonotype sharing among donors.

The V gene's germline CDR1 is SQVTM and CDR2 ANQGSEA. This CDR3 region has 12 residues. With 0 bases removed from V and 2 bases from J, the gap between germline ends came to 5 bases. Only in-frame clones appear in the TCRdb table, and some are missing; sequencing was by immunoSEQ multiplex PCR. The table includes some 1 million clones, about 70% detected once. The material sequenced was memory CD4+ T cells sorted from blood. The subset is: CD45RA-negative fraction. V usage is TRBV29-1 and J usage is TRBJ2-7; D remains ambiguous. This sequence was found in a man aged 18 to 30 in good health. CDR3 loop: CSVEDTAYEQYF. The CDR3 region has the DNA TGCAGCGTTGAAGATACCGCCTACGAGCAGTACTTC.